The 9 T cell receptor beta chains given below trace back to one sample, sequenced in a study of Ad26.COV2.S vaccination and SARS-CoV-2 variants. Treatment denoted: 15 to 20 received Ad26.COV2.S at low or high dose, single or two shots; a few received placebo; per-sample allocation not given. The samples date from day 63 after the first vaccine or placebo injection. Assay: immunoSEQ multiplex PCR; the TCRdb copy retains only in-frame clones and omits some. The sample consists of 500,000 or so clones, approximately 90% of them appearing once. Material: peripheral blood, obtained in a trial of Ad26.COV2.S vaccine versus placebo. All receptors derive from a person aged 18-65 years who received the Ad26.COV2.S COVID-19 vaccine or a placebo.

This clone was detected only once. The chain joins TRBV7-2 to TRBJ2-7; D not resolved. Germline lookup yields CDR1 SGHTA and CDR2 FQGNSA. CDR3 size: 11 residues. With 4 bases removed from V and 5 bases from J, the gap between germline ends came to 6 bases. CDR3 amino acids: CASSSAHEQYF. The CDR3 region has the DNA TGTGCCAGCAGCTCCGCCCACGAGCAGTACTTC.

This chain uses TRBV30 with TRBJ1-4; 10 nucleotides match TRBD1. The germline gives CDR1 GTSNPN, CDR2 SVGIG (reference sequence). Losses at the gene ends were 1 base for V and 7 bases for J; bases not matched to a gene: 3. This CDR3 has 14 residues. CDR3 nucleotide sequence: TGTGCCTGGAGTGGGGACAGGGGCCTTGAAAAACTGTTTTTT. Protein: CAWSGDRGLEKLFF.

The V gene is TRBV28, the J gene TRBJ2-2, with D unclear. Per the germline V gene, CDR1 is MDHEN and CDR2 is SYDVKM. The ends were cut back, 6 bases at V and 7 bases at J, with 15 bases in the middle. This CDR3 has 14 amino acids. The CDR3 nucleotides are TGTGCCAGCAGCCCCATAGTGCGCAGCGGGGAGCTGTTTTTT. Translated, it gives CASSPIVRSGELFF.

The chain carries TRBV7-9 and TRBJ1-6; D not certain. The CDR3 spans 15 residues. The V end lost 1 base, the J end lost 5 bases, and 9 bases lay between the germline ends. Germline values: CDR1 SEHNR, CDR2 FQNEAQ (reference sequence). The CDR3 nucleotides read TGTGCCAGCAGCTTAGGAACACCAAATAATTCACCCCTCCACTTT. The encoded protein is CASSLGTPNNSPLHF.

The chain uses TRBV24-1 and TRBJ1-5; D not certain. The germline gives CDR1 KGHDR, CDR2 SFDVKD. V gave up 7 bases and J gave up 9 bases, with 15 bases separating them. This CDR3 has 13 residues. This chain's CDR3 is CATSDGKWRPQHF. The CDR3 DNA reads TGTGCCACCAGCGACGGGAAGTGGCGGCCCCAGCATTTT.

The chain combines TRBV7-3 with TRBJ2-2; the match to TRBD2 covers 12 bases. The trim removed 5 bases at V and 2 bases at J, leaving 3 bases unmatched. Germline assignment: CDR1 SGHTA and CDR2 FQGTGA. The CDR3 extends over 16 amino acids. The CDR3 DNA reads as TGTGCCAGCAGCAAACTAGCGGGAGGTAACACCGGGGAGCTGTTTTTT. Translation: CASSKLAGGNTGELFF.

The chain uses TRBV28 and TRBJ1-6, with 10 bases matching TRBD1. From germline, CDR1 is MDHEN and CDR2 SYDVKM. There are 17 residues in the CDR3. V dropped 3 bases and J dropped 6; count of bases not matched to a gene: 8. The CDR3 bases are TGTGCCAGCAGTTTGAGAGTCGGGACAGGGGCTAATTCACCCCTCCACTTT. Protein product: CASSLRVGTGANSPLHF.

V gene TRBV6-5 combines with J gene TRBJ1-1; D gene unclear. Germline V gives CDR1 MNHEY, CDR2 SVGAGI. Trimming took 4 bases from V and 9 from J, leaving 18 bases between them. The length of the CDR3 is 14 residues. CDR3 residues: CASSLLGMRDKAFF. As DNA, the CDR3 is TGTGCCAGCAGTTTGTTGGGCATGCGGGATAAAGCTTTCTTT.

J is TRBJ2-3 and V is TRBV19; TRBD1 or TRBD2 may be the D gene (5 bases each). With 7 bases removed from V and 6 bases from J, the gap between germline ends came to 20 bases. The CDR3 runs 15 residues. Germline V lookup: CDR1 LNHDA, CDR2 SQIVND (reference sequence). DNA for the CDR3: TGTGCCAGTAAATTGGGACCGGGGCTTGGCGATACGCAGTATTTT. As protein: CASKLGPGLGDTQYF.